The rows below give T cell receptor beta chains drawn from one sample of a study of read filtering for tumor transcriptome and immune sequencing. Each CDR3 protein is one row after TCRdb ran MiXCR on the reads. The table shows tens of thousands of distinct CDR3 sequences, with 20% to 25% occurring only once. The sequenced material came from a population of CD138-negative cells sorted from bone marrow. The source is a donor aged 40 or over with multiple myeloma. Each CDR3 is given with its conserved first and last residue. D genes are given only for firm matches. The size entry is marked missing in some rows and otherwise reads once, few, many or a size class.

clone size	J gene	V gene	D gene	CDR3 protein	CDR3 DNA
many	TRBJ2-2	TRBV7-3	TRBD1	CASSPNRDRVSTGELFF	TGTGCCAGCAGCCCTAACCGGGACAGGGTTAGCACCGGGGAGCTGTTTTTT
many	TRBJ1-5	TRBV29-1	TRBD1	CSASGGGNQPQHF	TGCAGCGCATCAGGGGGGGGCAATCAGCCCCAGCATTTT
many	TRBJ1-4	TRBV15	.	CATSGGGANEKLFF	TGTGCCACCAGCGGGGGGGGAGCTAATGAAAAACTGTTTTTT
many	TRBJ2-3	TRBV28	.	CASSSPGDQPTDTQYF	TGTGCCAGCAGTTCCCCCGGCGATCAACCCACAGATACGCAGTATTTT
many	TRBJ2-1	TRBV29-1	.	CSATDSGHEQFF	TGCAGCGCCACGGACAGCGGACATGAGCAGTTCTTC
once	TRBJ1-1	TRBV29-1	TRBD1	CSVAGTANTGAFF	TGCAGCGTTGCCGGGACAGCGAACACTGGAGCTTTCTTC
many	TRBJ2-1	TRBV7-9	TRBD2	CALQPSGSVYNEQFF	TGTGCCCTCCAGCCTAGCGGGAGTGTCTACAATGAGCAGTTCTTC
many	TRBJ2-5	TRBV28	.	CASRPGVPGETQYF	TGTGCCAGCAGGCCCGGGGTTCCAGGCGAGACCCAGTACTTC
medium-sized	TRBJ2-1	TRBV7-3	.	CASSDAGATEQFF	TGTGCCAGCAGCGATGCGGGGGCGACTGAGCAGTTCTTC
.	TRBJ2-1	TRBV24-1	TRBD2	CATSDLKTSGMGEQFF	TGTGCCACCAGTGATTTAAAGACTAGCGGGATGGGAGAGCAGTTCTTC
.	TRBJ1-1	TRBV28	.	CASSLHTGSTEAFF	TGTGCCAGCAGTTTACACACGGGGAGCACTGAAGCTTTCTTT
many	TRBJ1-4	TRBV23-1	.	CANYPGEKLFF	TGCGCCAACTACCCGGGGGAAAAACTGTTTTTT
many	TRBJ1-1	TRBV6-5	TRBD1	CASRGQGNGAAFF	TGTGCCAGCAGGGGACAGGGCAATGGTGCTGCTTTCTTT
.	TRBJ1-3	TRBV20-1	.	CSARGGIPGNTIYF	TGCAGTGCTAGAGGGGGCATCCCTGGAAACACCATATATTTT
many	TRBJ2-1	TRBV12-3/TRBV12-4	TRBD1	CASQRGTGLYNEQFF	TGTGCCAGCCAAAGGGGGACAGGCCTCTACAATGAGCAGTTCTTC
.	TRBJ2-2	TRBV6-4	.	CASSALVGTGELFF	TGTGCCAGCAGTGCGCTAGTAGGGACCGGGGAGCTGTTTTTT
many	TRBJ2-4	TRBV6-1	TRBD1	CASRTSGQAKNIQYF	TGTGCCAGCAGGACATCGGGACAGGCCAAAAACATTCAGTACTTC